A selection of T cell receptor beta chains follows, all from one sample in a study of T cells in Graves' hyperthyroidism and ophthalmopathy. From the multiplex PCR reads, TCRdb called clonotypes with MiXCR, one entry per CDR3 protein. The repertoire holds some 340,000 distinct CDR3 sequences, roughly 13% seen once, with 30% to 40% in the top ten. The sequenced sample consisted of blood. All receptors come from a woman in her thirties or forties with Graves' ophthalmopathy. The CDR3 runs from the conserved cysteine through the conserved F or W. A D gene is named only where the DNA matches it firmly. Only some rows state a clone size, as once, few, many or a class for expanded clones.

abundance	j_gene	d_gene	v_gene	len	CDR3aa	CDR3nt
many	TRBJ2-1	NA	TRBV7-8	16	CASSPDYGISYNEQFF	TGTGCCAGCAGCCCCGATTACGGGATTTCCTACAATGAGCAGTTCTTC
many	TRBJ1-2	NA	TRBV20-1	11	CSASRSEGYTF	TGCAGTGCTAGTCGTTCTGAAGGCTACACCTTC
NA	TRBJ2-1	NA	TRBV29-1	13	CSGGRPSYNEQFF	TGCAGCGGGGGGCGGCCCTCCTACAATGAGCAGTTCTTC
many	TRBJ2-3	TRBD2	TRBV19	14	CASVGLAETDTQYF	TGTGCCAGCGTGGGACTAGCGGAAACAGATACGCAGTATTTT
many	TRBJ2-5	NA	TRBV11-2	16	CASSLGSAGTQETQYF	TGTGCCAGCAGCTTAGGTTCGGCGGGAACCCAAGAGACCCAGTACTTC
many	TRBJ1-4	NA	TRBV20-1	12	CSATPGHEKLFF	TGCAGTGCTACGCCGGGCCACGAAAAACTGTTTTTT
many	TRBJ2-7	TRBD1	TRBV7-9	16	CASSVSQPGQGYEQYF	TGTGCCAGCAGCGTCAGCCAACCGGGACAGGGATACGAGCAGTACTTC
many	TRBJ2-3	TRBD2	TRBV12-3/TRBV12-4	17	CASSWRDQGGGTDTQYF	TGTGCCAGCAGTTGGCGGGACCAGGGAGGGGGCACAGATACGCAGTATTTT
medium-sized	TRBJ2-5	NA	TRBV28	13	CASSLPLGETQYF	TGTGCCAGCAGCCTCCCCCTGGGGGAGACCCAGTACTTC
many	TRBJ2-1	TRBD2	TRBV20-1	18	CSARDPRTSGSGYNEQFF	TGCAGTGCTAGAGATCCTCGGACTAGCGGGAGTGGGTACAATGAGCAGTTCTTC
many	TRBJ2-2	TRBD1	TRBV7-9	15	CASSVDRANTGELFF	TGTGCCAGCAGCGTGGACAGGGCGAACACCGGGGAGCTGTTTTTT
few	TRBJ2-7	TRBD2	TRBV6-1	13	CASNGGSSYEQYF	TGTGCCAGCAACGGGGGGAGCTCCTACGAGCAGTACTTC
many	TRBJ2-1	TRBD1	TRBV12-3/TRBV12-4	15	CASRTTGGVYNEQFF	TGTGCCAGCAGAACAACAGGGGGCGTATACAATGAGCAGTTCTTC
NA	TRBJ2-3	TRBD2	TRBV3-1	14	CASSSRLAVLTQYF	TGTGCCAGCAGCTCCCGACTAGCCGTGTTAACGCAGTATTTT
NA	TRBJ2-1	TRBD2	TRBV20-1	15	CSAGGIFSSYNEQFF	TGCAGTGCCGGGGGGATCTTTAGCTCCTACAATGAGCAGTTCTTC
many	TRBJ2-5	NA	TRBV14	14	CASSQHLAVETQYF	TGTGCCAGCAGCCAACATTTGGCGGTGGAGACCCAGTACTTC
NA	TRBJ2-1	TRBD1	TRBV3-1	14	CASSPGQARREQFF	TGTGCCAGCAGCCCGGGACAGGCCCGTCGTGAGCAGTTCTTC
many	TRBJ1-2	TRBD1	TRBV2	15	CASSGGTGWGYGYTF	TGTGCCAGCAGTGGCGGGACAGGGTGGGGCTATGGCTACACCTTC
many	TRBJ1-5	NA	TRBV6-1	14	CASSETPLVQPQHF	TGTGCCAGCAGTGAAACCCCTCTTGTTCAGCCCCAGCATTTT
many	TRBJ2-3	NA	TRBV6-1	14	CASSERLVPDTQYF	TGTGCCAGCAGTGAAAGACTAGTCCCAGATACGCAGTATTTT
many	TRBJ1-2	NA	TRBV7-2	13	CASSPDSVYGYTF	TGTGCCAGCAGCCCCGACAGCGTCTATGGCTACACCTTC
many	TRBJ2-1	TRBD2	TRBV5-1	15	CASSLSSGGISEQFF	TGCGCCAGCAGCTTGTCTAGCGGGGGGATCAGTGAGCAGTTCTTC
many	TRBJ2-5	TRBD2	TRBV11-2	15	CASSWGLASAETQYF	TGTGCCAGCAGCTGGGGACTAGCGAGCGCAGAGACCCAGTACTTC
NA	TRBJ2-7	TRBD1	TRBV12-3/TRBV12-4	17	CASSWTGSPRRPYEQYF	TGTGCCAGCAGTTGGACAGGGTCCCCCCGGCGACCATACGAGCAGTACTTC
NA	TRBJ2-6	NA	TRBV9	17	CASSVGGSYSGANVLTF	TGTGCCAGCAGCGTAGGGGGCTCATACTCTGGGGCCAACGTCCTGACTTTC
few	TRBJ1-1	TRBD1	TRBV9	15	CASSVAGTGAPEAFF	TGTGCCAGCAGCGTAGCGGGGACAGGTGCCCCTGAAGCTTTCTTT
many	TRBJ2-7	NA	TRBV7-8	14	CASSLATLSYEQYF	TGTGCCAGCAGCTTAGCCACCCTCTCCTACGAGCAGTACTTC
many	TRBJ1-6	TRBD1	TRBV25-1	15	CASSDQGARHSPLHF	TGTGCCAGCAGTGACCAGGGGGCGAGGCATTCACCCCTCCACTTT
many	TRBJ2-1	NA	TRBV12-3/TRBV12-4	11	CASSGEIEQFF	TGTGCCAGCTCGGGAGAGATTGAGCAGTTCTTC
many	TRBJ2-7	NA	TRBV7-8	12	CASSLNTHEQYF	TGTGCCAGCAGCTTAAATACACACGAGCAGTACTTC
NA	TRBJ2-7	NA	TRBV27	11	CASSKVLEQYF	TGTGCCAGCAGCAAGGTTCTGGAGCAGTACTTC
many	TRBJ2-7	TRBD2	TRBV2	13	CASRGGRAYEQYF	TGTGCCAGCAGAGGCGGGAGGGCCTACGAGCAGTACTTC
NA	TRBJ2-1	TRBD2	TRBV12-3/TRBV12-4	14	CASTKAGAYNEQFF	TGTGCCAGCACAAAAGCGGGAGCCTACAATGAGCAGTTCTTC
many	TRBJ2-7	TRBD2	TRBV27	16	CASRGLAGGNSYEQYF	TGTGCCAGCAGAGGACTAGCGGGAGGTAACTCCTACGAGCAGTACTTC
few	TRBJ1-5	NA	TRBV4-1	16	CASSQAEGRGNQPQHF	TGCGCCAGCAGCCAAGCGGAAGGCAGGGGAAACCAGCCCCAGCATTTT
NA	TRBJ1-1	NA	TRBV24-1	16	CATRAPSLEGDTEAFF	TGTGCCACCCGAGCCCCCAGCCTAGAAGGGGACACTGAAGCTTTCTTT
many	TRBJ1-2	NA	TRBV29-1	13	CSVRPGGYYGYTF	TGCAGCGTGCGGCCGGGGGGCTACTATGGCTACACCTTC
NA	TRBJ1-5	NA	TRBV5-6	15	CASSLHGRLNQPQHF	TGTGCCAGCAGCTTGCATGGACGACTCAATCAGCCCCAGCATTTT
many	TRBJ1-2	NA	TRBV29-1	14	CSVRRQGNNYGYTF	TGCAGCGTTCGCCGTCAGGGGAATAACTATGGCTACACCTTC
many	TRBJ2-4	TRBD1	TRBV6-1	14	CASSAGPPGGIQYF	TGTGCCAGCAGTGCCGGGCCTCCAGGGGGCATTCAGTACTTC
many	TRBJ1-1	NA	TRBV3-1	14	CASSQEGWAGEAFF	TGTGCCAGCAGCCAAGAGGGGTGGGCTGGTGAAGCTTTCTTT
many	TRBJ2-7	NA	TRBV15	13	CATSPTGSSEQYF	TGTGCCACCAGCCCTACAGGGTCTAGCGAGCAGTACTTC
many	TRBJ2-1	TRBD2	TRBV2	14	CASSPWEGRDEQFF	TGTGCCAGCAGTCCTTGGGAGGGTCGGGATGAGCAGTTCTTC
many	TRBJ1-1	NA	TRBV2	13	CASRVSMNTEAFF	TGTGCCAGCAGGGTATCAATGAACACTGAAGCTTTCTTT
many	TRBJ1-1	NA	TRBV6-5	16	CASSYVGVWGLKEAFF	TGTGCCAGCAGTTACGTAGGGGTCTGGGGATTAAAAGAAGCTTTCTTT
NA	TRBJ1-3	TRBD1	TRBV28	18	CASSFSPGTGLSGNTIYF	TGTGCCAGCAGTTTCTCCCCTGGGACAGGCCTCTCTGGAAACACCATATATTTT
NA	TRBJ2-7	NA	TRBV14	15	CASSRLRDSLYEQYF	TGTGCCAGCAGCCGTCTGCGAGACAGCCTCTACGAGCAGTACTTC
many	TRBJ2-6	NA	TRBV12-3/TRBV12-4	15	CASDTGSSGANVLTF	TGTGCCAGTGACACAGGGAGCTCTGGGGCCAACGTCCTGACTTTC
few	TRBJ2-2	NA	TRBV28	15	CASSSTATYTGELFF	TGTGCCAGCAGTTCGACGGCAACCTACACCGGGGAGCTGTTTTTT
many	TRBJ2-7	NA	TRBV7-2	15	CASSFQALGGYEQYF	TGTGCCAGCAGCTTCCAGGCCCTCGGCGGGTACGAGCAGTACTTC